This entry lists 10 T cell receptor beta chains sequenced from one sample in a study of blood T cells in healthy people across ages. Combining a sample-barcoded 5' primer with a J-beta primer mix, a second PCR ran for roughly 7 to 11 cycles. Each CDR3 protein gets one entry after TCRdb re-called the 5' RACE reads with MiXCR. The data show 1.5 million to 2 million distinct CDR3 sequences, 34% seen once. Source material: blood. Source of these receptors: a woman in her twenties or thirties in good health.

In this sample, this clonotype turned up a few times. The chain joins TRBV18 to TRBJ2-1; TRBD2 is a possible D gene (6 bases). The CDR3 loop spans 16 amino acids. Germline CDR1 reads KGHSH; CDR2 reads LQKENI. The V end was cut by 4 bases, the J end by 5 bases, with 18 bases between. CDR3 bases: TGTGCCAGCTCACGACTAGGGACGGGTAACAACAATGAGCAGTTCTTC. This translates into CASSRLGTGNNNEQFF.

The genes are TRBV5-1 and TRBJ1-6, with 8 nucleotides matching TRBD1. Germline V gives CDR1 SGHRS, CDR2 YFSETQ. Unmatched junction bases numbered 6, after V lost 3 bases and J lost 7 bases. This CDR3 comprises 15 residues. The CDR3 loop reads CASSYQGAQNSPLHF. The DNA for the CDR3 is TGCGCCAGCAGCTACCAGGGGGCCCAGAATTCACCCCTCCACTTT. Complete variable domain (other parts from reference TRBV5-1 and TRBJ1-6): KAGVTQTPRYLIKTRGQQVTLSCSPISGHRSVSWYQQTPGQGLQFLFEYFSETQRNKGNFPGRFSGRQFSNSRSEMNVSTLELGDSALYLCASSYQGAQNSPLHFGNGTRLTVT.

Only a few counts were recorded for this clonotype. The gene calls are TRBV24-1 and TRBJ2-1, with D maybe TRBD2 (6 bases). The V end was cut by 6 bases, the J end by 7 bases, with 15 bases between. The germline gives CDR1 KGHDR, CDR2 SFDVKD. This CDR3 is 14 amino acids long. CDR3 residues: CATSSGGSHNEQFF. The CDR3 DNA reads TGTGCCACCAGTTCAGGAGGGTCCCATAATGAGCAGTTCTTC.

A few counts support this clonotype. The chain carries TRBV4-2 and TRBJ2-7; TRBD2 aligns across 15 bases. With V trimmed by 4 bases and J by 0 bases, 7 bases remained unmatched. The CDR3 is 18 residues long. The germline V gene has CDR1 LGHNA and CDR2 YNFKEQ. CDR3 residues: CASSLPGLAGGPSYEQYF. CDR3 sequence (DNA): TGTGCCAGCAGCCTCCCGGGACTAGCGGGGGGACCCTCCTACGAGCAGTACTTC.

This clonotype has only a few counts. The chain recombines TRBV29-1 with TRBJ1-2; D not certain. The germline V gene encodes CDR1 SQVTM and CDR2 ANQGSEA. Trimming removed 4 bases at V and 6 bases at J, with 6 bases between. CDR3 length equals 10 residues. CDR3: CSVVENGYTF. The CDR3 DNA reads TGCAGCGTTGTAGAGAATGGCTACACCTTC.

The chain is built from TRBV10-3 and TRBJ1-1, with a possible D match to TRBD1 (6 bases). The CDR3 spans 14 residues. V dropped 10 bases and J dropped 1 base, with 16 bases sitting between them. The germline V gene has CDR1 ENHRY and CDR2 SYGVKD. This CDR3 reads CATRDTDRNTEAFF. The CDR3 bases are TGTGCCACCCGGGACACTGATCGGAACACTGAAGCTTTCTTT.

This rearrangement joins TRBV27 to TRBJ2-1; no clear D. Germline CDR1 reads MNHEY; CDR2 reads SMNVEV (reference sequence). V was cut by 0 bases and J by 9 bases, with 9 bases left in between. The CDR3 is made up of 13 amino acids. CDR3: CASSLSRNSEQFF. The CDR3 bases are TGTGCCAGCAGTTTATCGAGGAACAGTGAGCAGTTCTTC.

This clonotype was observed a few times. The chain carries TRBV9 and TRBJ2-3; TRBD2 matches at 12 bases. Unmatched junction bases numbered 9, after V lost 6 bases and J lost 4 bases. Germline CDR1 SGDLS, CDR2 YYNGEE. The CDR3 length is 16 residues. CDR3 loop: CASNLGRLAGADTQYF. As DNA, the CDR3 is TGTGCCAGCAACCTTGGAAGACTAGCGGGAGCAGATACGCAGTATTTT. Combining the CDR3 with reference TRBV9 and TRBJ2-3 gives the whole variable domain DSGVTQTPKHLITATGQRVTLRCSPRSGDLSVYWYQQSLDQGLQFLIQYYNGEERAKGNILERFSAQQFPDLHSELNLSSLELGDSALYFCASNLGRLAGADTQYFGPGTRLTVL.

This sequence joins TRBV4-2 and TRBJ2-3, with D tentatively TRBD2 (5 bases). Germline-derived CDR1 and CDR2 are LGHNA and YNFKEQ. Trimming took 0 bases from V and 4 from J, leaving 11 bases between them. This CDR3 has 15 amino acids. CDR3 region: CASSQDWENSDTQYF. CDR3 DNA: TGTGCCAGCAGCCAAGATTGGGAGAATTCAGATACGCAGTATTTT.

This clonotype turned up a few times. The chain couples TRBV7-9 to TRBJ2-3; D perhaps matches TRBD2 (5 bases). This CDR3 has 15 amino acids. Trimming took off 2 bases at V and 0 bases at J, with 9 bases between the two ends. From germline, CDR1 is SEHNR and CDR2 FQNEAQ (reference sequence). This CDR3 is CASSLREGSTDTQYF. In DNA, the CDR3 is TGTGCCAGCAGCTTACGCGAGGGAAGCACAGATACGCAGTATTTT.